These 2 T cell receptor beta chains share one sample of origin, sequenced in a study of blood T cell repertoires in COVID-19. Profiling relied on immunoSEQ multiplex PCR, and the TCRdb table lists in-frame clones only, not all of them. The profile shows about 240,000 clones, about 80% of them singletons. The sample comprised peripheral blood. The receptor set was obtained from a woman aged 80 or older with acute or convalescent COVID-19.

The chain employs TRBV7-9 and TRBJ2-2, with D tentatively TRBD2 (6 bases). CDR3 length: 17 amino acids. Trimming took 1 base from V and 1 from J, leaving 13 bases between them. CDR1 and CDR2 from the germline V gene are SEHNR and FQNEAQ (reference sequence). For the CDR3, the DNA is TGTGCCAGCAGCTTAGTGTCGGGCGGGGTGAACACCGGGGAGCTGTTTTTT. It specifies CASSLVSGGVNTGELFF.

The rearrangement joins TRBV5-1 to TRBJ1-4; 7 bases match TRBD1. V gave up 2 bases and J gave up 3 bases; unmatched junction bases: 1. The CDR3 contains 14 residues. The V gene's germline CDR1 is SGHRS and CDR2 YFSETQ. The CDR3 region has the DNA TGCGCCAGCAGCTTAGGGGGCGCTAATGAAAAACTGTTTTTT. The encoded protein is CASSLGGANEKLFF.